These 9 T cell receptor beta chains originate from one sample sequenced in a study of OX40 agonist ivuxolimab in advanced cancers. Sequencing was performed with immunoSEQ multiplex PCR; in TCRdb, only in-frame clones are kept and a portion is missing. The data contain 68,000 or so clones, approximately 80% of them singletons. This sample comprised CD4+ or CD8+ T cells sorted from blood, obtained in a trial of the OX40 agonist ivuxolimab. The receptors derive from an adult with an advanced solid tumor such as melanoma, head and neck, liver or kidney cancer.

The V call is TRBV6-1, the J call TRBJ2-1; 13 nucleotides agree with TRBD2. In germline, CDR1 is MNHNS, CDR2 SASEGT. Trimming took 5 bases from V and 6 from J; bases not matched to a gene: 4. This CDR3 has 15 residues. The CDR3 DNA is TGTGCCAGCAGTCAACTAGCGGGGGGGCGCAATGAGCAGTTCTTC. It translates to CASSQLAGGRNEQFF.

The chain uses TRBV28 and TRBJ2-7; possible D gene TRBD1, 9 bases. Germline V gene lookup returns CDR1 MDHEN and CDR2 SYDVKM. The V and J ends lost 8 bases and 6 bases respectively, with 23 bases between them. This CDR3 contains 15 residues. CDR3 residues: CASLPGGTGFPEQYF. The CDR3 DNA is TGTGCCAGCCTCCCGGGGGGGACAGGGTTTCCCGAGCAGTACTTC.

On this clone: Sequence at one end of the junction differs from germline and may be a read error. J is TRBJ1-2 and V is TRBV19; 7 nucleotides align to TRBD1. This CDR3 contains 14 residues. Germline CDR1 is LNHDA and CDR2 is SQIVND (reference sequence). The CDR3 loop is CASSMDPNRGVGAF. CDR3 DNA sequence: TGTGCCAGTAGTATGGATCCTAACAGGGGCGTCGGCGCCTTC.

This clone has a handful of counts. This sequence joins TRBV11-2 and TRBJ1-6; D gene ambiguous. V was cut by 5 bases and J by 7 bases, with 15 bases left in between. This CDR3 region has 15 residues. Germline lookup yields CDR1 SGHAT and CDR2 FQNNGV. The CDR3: CASSPRTGINSPLHF. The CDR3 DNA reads TGTGCCAGCAGCCCTCGGACGGGGATCAATTCACCCCTCCACTTT.

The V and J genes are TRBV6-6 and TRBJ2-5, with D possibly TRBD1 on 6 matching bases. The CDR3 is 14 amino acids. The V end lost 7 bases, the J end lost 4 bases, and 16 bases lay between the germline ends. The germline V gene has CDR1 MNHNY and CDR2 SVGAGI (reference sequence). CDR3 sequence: CASNLQGSRETQYF. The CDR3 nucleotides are TGTGCCAGCAACCTACAGGGATCTCGAGAGACCCAGTACTTC.

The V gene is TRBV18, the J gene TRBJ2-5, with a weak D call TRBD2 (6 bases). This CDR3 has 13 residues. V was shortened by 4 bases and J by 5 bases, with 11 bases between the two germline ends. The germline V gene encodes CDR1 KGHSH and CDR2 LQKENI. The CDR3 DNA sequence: TGTGCCAGCTCACTTCGGGGAGGCGAGACCCAGTACTTC. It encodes CASSLRGGETQYF.

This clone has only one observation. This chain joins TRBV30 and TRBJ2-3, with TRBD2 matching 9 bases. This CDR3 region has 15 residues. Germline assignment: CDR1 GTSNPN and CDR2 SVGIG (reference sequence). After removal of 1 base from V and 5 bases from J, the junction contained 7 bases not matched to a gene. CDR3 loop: CAWSDLSGGRDTQYF. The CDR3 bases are TGTGCCTGGAGTGATCTTAGCGGGGGTCGAGATACGCAGTATTTT. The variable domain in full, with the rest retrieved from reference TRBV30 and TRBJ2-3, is SQTIHQWPATLVQPVGSPLSLECTVEGTSNPNLYWYRQAAGRGLQLLFYSVGIGQISSEVPQNLSASRPQDRQFILSSKKLLLSDSGFYLCAWSDLSGGRDTQYFGPGTRLTVL.

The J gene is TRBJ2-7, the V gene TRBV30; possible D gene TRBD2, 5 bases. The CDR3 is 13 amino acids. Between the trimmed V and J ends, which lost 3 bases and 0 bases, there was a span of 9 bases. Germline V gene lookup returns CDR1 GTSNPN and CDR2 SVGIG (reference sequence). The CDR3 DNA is TGTGCCTGGAGGGACTCCAGCTCCTACGAGCAGTACTTC. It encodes CAWRDSSSYEQYF.

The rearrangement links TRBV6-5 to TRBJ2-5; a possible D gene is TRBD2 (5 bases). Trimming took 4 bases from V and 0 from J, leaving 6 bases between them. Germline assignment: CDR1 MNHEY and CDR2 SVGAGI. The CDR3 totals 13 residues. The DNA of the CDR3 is TGTGCCAGCAGTTGGGAGTACCAAGAGACCCAGTACTTC. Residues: CASSWEYQETQYF.